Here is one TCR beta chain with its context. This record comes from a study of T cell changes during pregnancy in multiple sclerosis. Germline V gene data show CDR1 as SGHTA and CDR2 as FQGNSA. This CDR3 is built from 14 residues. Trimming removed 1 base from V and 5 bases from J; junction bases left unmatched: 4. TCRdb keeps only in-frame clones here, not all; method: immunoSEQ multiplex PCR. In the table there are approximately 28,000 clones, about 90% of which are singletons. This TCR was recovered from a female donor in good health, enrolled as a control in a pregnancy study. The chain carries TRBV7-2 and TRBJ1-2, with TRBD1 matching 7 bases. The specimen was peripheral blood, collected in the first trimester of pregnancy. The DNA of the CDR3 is TGTGCCAGCAGCTTAGATAGGGGACAGTATGGCTACACCTTC. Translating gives CASSLDRGQYGYTF.